What follows is one T cell receptor (beta chain) and its context. Its antigen remains unknown. This sample stems from a study of a mutant IDH1 vaccine in newly diagnosed glioma. Overall study: Vaccines began 4-6 weeks after radiotherapy alone, or with temozolomide cycles. Of the patients given treatment, approximately 60% were male and 37.5% were female, and a mean age of around 41 years was recorded.

Time point described: week 35, safety follow-up. Each dose of the vaccine consisted of 300 ug of mutant IDH1 20-mer peptide, with topical imiquimod. There were eight vaccinations for patients, given in weeks 1, 3, 5, 7, 11, 15, 19 and 23. The assay was immunoSEQ multiplex PCR, and TCRdb's table has in-frame clones only and misses some. The table lists some 54,000 clones, less than 90% of them singletons. CDR1 MNHNY and CDR2 SVGAGI come from the germline V gene (reference sequence). CDR3 length: 15 amino acids. The ends lost 4 bases at V and 3 bases at J; junction bases unmatched: 5. The sequence was obtained from a young woman with glioma. The chain links TRBV6-6 to TRBJ2-5, with 10 bases matching TRBD2. The source was PBMCs, collected from a glioma patient whose treatment included an IDH1 peptide vaccine. The CDR3 protein is CASSFLTSGEETQYF. CDR3 sequence (DNA): TGTGCCAGCAGTTTCCTAACTAGCGGGGAAGAGACCCAGTACTTC.